The T cell receptor beta chain under discussion was sequenced for a study of cytomegalovirus exposure and HLA in healthy donors. The PCR was carried out with 60 Vbeta primers and 13 Jbeta primers. Clones were sequenced by immunoSEQ multiplex PCR, and TCRdb holds only the in-frame ones, with some missing. Of approximately 210,000 clones in the sample, about 83% were seen once. CDR1 and CDR2 (germline): MNHEY, SVGAGI. V dropped 5 bases and J dropped 8 bases, with 13 bases sitting between them. The CDR3 consists of 14 residues. The receptor's source is a woman aged 45-65 years in good health and CMV-seropositive. This chain uses TRBV6-5 with TRBJ1-6; D may be TRBD1 (6 bases). The sequencing input was PBMCs. The CDR3 is CASSEEDSYSPLHF. The CDR3, as DNA: TGTGCCAGCAGTGAGGAGGACAGTTATTCACCCCTCCACTTT.